Listed below are T cell receptor beta chains from one sample, sequenced in a study of T-cell memory formation after mild COVID-19. TCRdb redid the calling of the 5' RACE reads with MiXCR, one entry per CDR3 protein. The sample holds about 260,000 distinct CDR3 sequences; 8% to 9% are singletons and the top ten take about 20%. The sample taken for sequencing was PBMCs or a T cell subset sorted from them (not recorded which). The receptor set was obtained from a man younger than 35 who had mild COVID-19 (a few samples of this study predate the infection). Cell type and time point are not known. The CDR3 runs from the conserved cysteine through the conserved F or W. D genes are given only for firm matches. Size values are once, few and many counts, or a class for expanded clones, and some rows have none.

TRBJ2-5 13 - few TRBV20-1 CSATGALQETQYF TGCAGTGCTACGGGCGCGCTTCAAGAGACCCAGTACTTC
TRBJ1-5 18 - - TRBV6-2/TRBV6-3 CASSYSSRERLSNQPQHF TGTGCCAGCAGTTACTCTTCCAGGGAGCGTCTGAGCAATCAGCCCCAGCATTTT
TRBJ1-3 12 - few TRBV4-3 CASSQVGNTIYF TGCGCCAGCAGCCAAGTAGGAAACACCATATATTTT
TRBJ2-7 13 - many TRBV27 CASREDPTYEQYF TGTGCCAGCAGGGAGGACCCCACCTACGAGCAGTACTTC
TRBJ1-6 16 - few TRBV4-3 CASSQEGGRSNSPLHF TGCGCCAGCAGCCAAGAGGGGGGGCGAAGTAATTCACCCCTCCACTTT
TRBJ1-4 15 TRBD1 few TRBV12-3/TRBV12-4 CASSSGTGYNEKLFF TGTGCCAGCAGCTCCGGGACAGGGTATAATGAAAAACTGTTTTTT
TRBJ1-1 14 - - TRBV4-1 CASSQARGGTEAFF TGCGCCAGCAGCCAAGCCCGGGGCGGCACTGAAGCTTTCTTT
TRBJ1-4 11 TRBD1 - TRBV12-3/TRBV12-4 CASGKTGKLFF TGTGCCAGCGGCAAGACAGGGAAACTGTTTTTT
TRBJ2-3 14 - - TRBV21-1 CASSPFEEADTQYF TGTGCCAGCAGCCCTTTTGAGGAGGCAGATACGCAGTATTTT
TRBJ2-4 13 TRBD1 - TRBV5-1 CASRVDRGNIQYF TGCGCCAGCAGAGTTGACAGGGGGAACATTCAGTACTTC
TRBJ2-3 14 - few TRBV2 CASEGEGALDTQYF TGTGCCAGCGAGGGGGAAGGGGCACTCGATACGCAGTATTTT
TRBJ2-5 13 - few TRBV21-1 CASSKGSGETQYF TGTGCCAGCAGCAAGGGGTCCGGGGAGACCCAGTACTTC
TRBJ1-1 12 - - TRBV6-5 CASSYRYTEAFF TGTGCCAGCAGTTACCGGTACACTGAAGCTTTCTTT
TRBJ2-7 15 TRBD1 many TRBV29-1 CSVLPVDRGRYEQYF TGCAGCGTTCTTCCGGTGGACAGGGGACGGTACGAGCAGTACTTC
TRBJ1-1 14 TRBD1 few TRBV5-1 CASSLAGQGEKAFF TGCGCCAGCAGCTTGGCGGGACAGGGGGAGAAGGCTTTCTTT
TRBJ1-1 14 - few TRBV5-5 CASSSLSLNTEAFF TGTGCCAGCAGCTCGTTGTCCCTGAACACTGAAGCTTTCTTT
TRBJ1-4 11 - - TRBV29-1 CSVAWGEKLFF TGCAGCGTCGCCTGGGGGGAAAAACTGTTTTTT
TRBJ1-1 14 - - TRBV5-1 CASSGSAVNTEAFF TGCGCCAGCAGTGGGTCCGCAGTGAACACTGAAGCTTTCTTT
TRBJ1-1 15 - few TRBV11-2 CASSPPGGRDTEAFF TGTGCCAGCAGCCCGCCCGGGGGAAGGGACACTGAAGCTTTCTTT
TRBJ2-7 14 - many TRBV7-2 CASSLDPKFYEQYF TGTGCCAGCAGCTTAGACCCAAAGTTCTACGAGCAGTACTTC
TRBJ2-7 12 - many TRBV20-1 CSARAEGYEQYF TGCAGTGCTAGGGCGGAGGGATACGAGCAGTACTTC
TRBJ1-4 14 - few TRBV7-2 CASSSRVGGEKLFF TGTGCCAGCAGCTCCAGGGTCGGGGGGGAAAAACTGTTTTTT
TRBJ2-1 17 - few TRBV18 CASSPPLGGVANNEQFF TGTGCCAGCTCACCCCCCCTAGGGGGGGTCGCCAACAATGAGCAGTTCTTC
TRBJ2-3 15 TRBD2 many TRBV5-1 CASSSSGESTDTQYF TGCGCCAGCAGCTCTAGCGGGGAGAGCACAGATACGCAGTATTTT
TRBJ2-2 11 - - TRBV6-6 CASRLSGELFF TGTGCCAGCAGACTGTCCGGGGAGCTGTTTTTT
TRBJ2-3 15 TRBD2 - TRBV5-4 CASSWVSGASDTQYF TGTGCCAGCAGCTGGGTCAGCGGGGCCTCAGATACGCAGTATTTT
TRBJ2-5 17 - few TRBV21-1 CASSNRGTSGLQETQYF TGTGCCAGCAGCAATAGAGGGACTAGCGGGCTTCAAGAGACCCAGTACTTC
TRBJ1-2 13 TRBD1 - TRBV29-1 CSVTGGRNYGYTF TGCAGCGTTACAGGGGGCCGGAACTATGGCTACACCTTC
TRBJ1-2 14 - few TRBV2 CASRATVIGYGYTF TGTGCCAGCAGGGCGACGGTTATCGGCTATGGCTACACCTTC
TRBJ1-5 13 - - TRBV23-1 CASSRAANQPQHF TGCGCCAGCAGTCGGGCAGCAAATCAGCCCCAGCATTTT
TRBJ1-1 12 - many TRBV3-1 CASSLRDTEAFF TGTGCCAGCAGTTTGAGGGACACTGAAGCTTTCTTT
TRBJ2-7 13 - - TRBV29-1 CSVGGGPAYEQYF TGCAGCGTTGGGGGGGGCCCAGCCTACGAGCAGTACTTC
TRBJ2-6 14 - few TRBV18 CASSKGTGANVLTF TGTGCCAGCTCGAAGGGAACTGGGGCCAACGTCCTGACTTTC
TRBJ1-6 14 - - TRBV7-2 CASIEGGVNSPLHF TGTGCCAGCATCGAGGGGGGCGTTAATTCACCCCTCCACTTT
TRBJ2-5 14 TRBD1 - TRBV18 CASSSPGQRETQYF TGTGCCAGCTCGTCTCCGGGACAGAGAGAGACCCAGTACTTC
TRBJ2-3 13 - few TRBV7-2 CASSLSFADTQYF TGTGCCAGCAGCTTATCTTTCGCAGATACGCAGTATTTT
TRBJ1-1 16 - - TRBV5-5 CASSLPLGGEDTEAFF TGTGCCAGCAGCTTGCCCCTAGGGGGAGAAGACACTGAAGCTTTCTTT